The text below deals with one TCR beta chain. The data belong to a study of OX40 agonist ivuxolimab in advanced cancers. The CDR3 is 11 residues long. Germline-derived CDR1 and CDR2 are LGHNT and FRNRAP. V was clipped by 1 base and J by 5 bases, with 3 bases between them. Repertoires were generated with immunoSEQ multiplex PCR, while TCRdb's copy carries only in-frame clones and drops some. The table has approximately 23,000 clones, 86% seen once. V and J are TRBV12-5 and TRBJ2-7; D not certain. Sequencing was performed on CD4+ or CD8+ T cells sorted from blood, taken in a trial of the OX40 agonist ivuxolimab. The source of this sequence is an adult with an advanced solid tumor such as melanoma, head and neck, liver or kidney cancer. This CDR3 reads CASGLGNEQYF. DNA for the CDR3: TGTGCTAGTGGTTTGGGGAACGAGCAGTACTTC.